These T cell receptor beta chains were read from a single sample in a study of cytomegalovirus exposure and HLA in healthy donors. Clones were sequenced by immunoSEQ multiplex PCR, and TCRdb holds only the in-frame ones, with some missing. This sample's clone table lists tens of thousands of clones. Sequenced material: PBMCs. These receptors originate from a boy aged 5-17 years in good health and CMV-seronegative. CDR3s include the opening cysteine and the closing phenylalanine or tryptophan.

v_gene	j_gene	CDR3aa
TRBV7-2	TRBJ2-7	CASSRDRVGEQYF
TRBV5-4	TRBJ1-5	CASSLAPGQQPQHF
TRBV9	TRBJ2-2	CASSVVAGFTGELFF
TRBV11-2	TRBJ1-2	CASSLNPTGADYGYTF
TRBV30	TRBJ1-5	CAWSDLRANQPQHF
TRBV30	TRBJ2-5	CAWVNGETQYF
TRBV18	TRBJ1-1	CASSPGTGSGTEAFF
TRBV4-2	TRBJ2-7	CASSQEPPLGTSYEQYF
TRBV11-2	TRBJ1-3	CASSFGPNTIYF
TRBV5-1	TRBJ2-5	CASSQIGTSEETQYF
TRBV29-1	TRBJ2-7	CSVTASSYEQYF
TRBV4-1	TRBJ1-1	CASSQDSPVQGNTEAFF
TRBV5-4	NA	CASTPGTALYEQYF
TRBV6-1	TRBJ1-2	CAVRQGDGYTF
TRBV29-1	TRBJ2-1	CSALSRDYAYNEQFF
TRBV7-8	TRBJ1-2	CASSLRDRGRDYGYTF
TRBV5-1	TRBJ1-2	CASRPGQDINYGYTF
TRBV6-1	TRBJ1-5	CASSMDRGKQPQHF
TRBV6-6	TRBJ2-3	CASSQLDTQYF
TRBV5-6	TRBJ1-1	CASSSPTANTEAFF
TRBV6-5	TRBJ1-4	CASRPLDKQNEKLFF
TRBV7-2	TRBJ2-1	CASSSSGTSGRSPEQFF
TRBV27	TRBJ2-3	CASSLGPNTDTQYF
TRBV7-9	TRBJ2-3	CASSLGWTDTDTQYF
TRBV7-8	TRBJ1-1	CASSLVVAGSVEAFF
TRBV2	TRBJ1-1	CASSEQVTNTEAFF
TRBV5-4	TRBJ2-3	CASSLWTSRYTQYF
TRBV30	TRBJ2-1	CAWSTMGLASDNEQFF
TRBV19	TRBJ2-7	CASSGRPYEQYF
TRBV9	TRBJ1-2	CASSVGDIDYGYTF
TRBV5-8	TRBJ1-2	CASTSEDRGFGGYTF
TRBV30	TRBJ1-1	CAWSGSGGRNTEAFF